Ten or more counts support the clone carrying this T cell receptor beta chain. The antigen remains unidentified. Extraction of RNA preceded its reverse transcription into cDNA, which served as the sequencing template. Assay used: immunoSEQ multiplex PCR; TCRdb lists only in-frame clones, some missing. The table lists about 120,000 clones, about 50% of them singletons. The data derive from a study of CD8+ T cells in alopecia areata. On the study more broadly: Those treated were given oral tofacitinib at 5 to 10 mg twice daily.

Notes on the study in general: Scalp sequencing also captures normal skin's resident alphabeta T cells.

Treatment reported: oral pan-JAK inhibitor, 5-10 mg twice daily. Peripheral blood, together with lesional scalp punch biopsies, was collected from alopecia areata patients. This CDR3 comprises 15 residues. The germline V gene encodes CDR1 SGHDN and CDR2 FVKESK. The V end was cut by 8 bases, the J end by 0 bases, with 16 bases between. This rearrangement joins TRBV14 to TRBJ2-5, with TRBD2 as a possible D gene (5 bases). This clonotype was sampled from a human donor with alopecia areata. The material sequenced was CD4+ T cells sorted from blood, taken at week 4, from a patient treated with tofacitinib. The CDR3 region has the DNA TGTGCCAGCTCTCTTAATAGGGAGTACCAAGAGACCCAGTACTTC. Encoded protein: CASSLNREYQETQYF.